The entry below describes one T cell receptor (beta chain). The method was immunoSEQ multiplex PCR; TCRdb's version includes in-frame clones alone and lacks a portion of them. The top ten hold around 2.5% of the sample, which has over 75,000 clones, around 90% seen once. These data are taken from a study of blood T cell repertoires in COVID-19. This clonotype was obtained from a human donor with active COVID-19. The donor label of this sample is uncertain. Sequencing input: peripheral blood.

For the CDR3, the DNA is TGTGCCAGCAGCCCCCTCGAGCGGGGGGCTTCCTACAATGAGCAGTTCTTC. As protein: CASSPLERGASYNEQFF. The chain combines TRBV3-1 (or the pseudogene TRBV3-2) with TRBJ2-1; 9 nucleotides align to TRBD2. Germline V gene sequence: CDR1 LGHDT, CDR2 YNNKEL (reference sequence). After removal of 4 bases from V and 1 base from J, the junction contained 8 bases not matched to a gene. CDR3 size: 17 residues.